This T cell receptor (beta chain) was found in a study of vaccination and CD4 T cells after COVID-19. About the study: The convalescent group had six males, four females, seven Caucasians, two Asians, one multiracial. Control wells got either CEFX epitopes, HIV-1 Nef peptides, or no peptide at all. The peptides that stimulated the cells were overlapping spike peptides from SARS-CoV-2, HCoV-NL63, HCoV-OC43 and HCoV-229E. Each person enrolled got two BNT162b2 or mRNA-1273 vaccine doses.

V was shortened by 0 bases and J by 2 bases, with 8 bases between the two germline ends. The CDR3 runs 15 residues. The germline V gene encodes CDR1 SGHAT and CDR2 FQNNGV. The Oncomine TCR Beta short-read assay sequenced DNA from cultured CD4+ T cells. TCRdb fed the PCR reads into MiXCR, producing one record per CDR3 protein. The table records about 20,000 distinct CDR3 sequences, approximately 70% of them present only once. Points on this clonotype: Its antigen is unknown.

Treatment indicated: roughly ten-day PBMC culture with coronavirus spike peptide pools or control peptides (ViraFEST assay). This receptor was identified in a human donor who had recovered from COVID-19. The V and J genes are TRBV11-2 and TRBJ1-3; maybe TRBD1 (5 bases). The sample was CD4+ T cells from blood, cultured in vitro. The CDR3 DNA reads TGTGCCAGCAGCTTAGACAGGGTCGCTGGAAACACCATATATTTT. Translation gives CASSLDRVAGNTIYF.